This T cell receptor (beta chain) was identified during a study of T-cell memory formation after mild COVID-19. Worth noting for this clonotype: What it binds is unknown.

Trimming cost V 7 bases and J 3 bases; bases outside gene matches: 5. This CDR3 contains 13 residues. Germline-derived CDR1 and CDR2 are SNHLY and FYNNEI. TCRdb used MiXCR to reprocess the 5' RACE reads, holding one entry per CDR3 protein. The sample has hundreds of thousands of distinct CDR3 sequences, around 17% seen once. Findings and caveats of the study: Clones shrinking from day 15 to 85 showed even CD4/CD8 mixes; later expanders tilted CD4+.

The clonotype was recovered from a man aged 18 to 29 who had mild COVID-19 (a few samples of this study predate the infection). Cell type and time point are not known. The chain couples TRBV2 to TRBJ2-5; 7 bases agree with TRBD1. Sequences were obtained from PBMCs or a T cell subset sorted from them (not recorded which). CDR3 DNA: TGTGCCAGCACCGGCGGACAGGAAGAGACCCAGTACTTC. It is translated as CASTGGQEETQYF.